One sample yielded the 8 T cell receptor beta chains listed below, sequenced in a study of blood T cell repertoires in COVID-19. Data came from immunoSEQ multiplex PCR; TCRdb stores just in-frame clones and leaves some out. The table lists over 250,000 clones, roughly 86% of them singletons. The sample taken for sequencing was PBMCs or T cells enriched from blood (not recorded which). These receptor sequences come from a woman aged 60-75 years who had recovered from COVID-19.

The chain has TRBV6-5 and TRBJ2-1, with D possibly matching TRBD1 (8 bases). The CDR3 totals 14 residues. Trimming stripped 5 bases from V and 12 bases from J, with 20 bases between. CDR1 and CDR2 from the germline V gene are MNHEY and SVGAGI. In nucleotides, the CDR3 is TGTGCCAGCAGTACAGGGGGGGAGCGGGGAGTGCAGTTCTTC. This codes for CASSTGGERGVQFF.

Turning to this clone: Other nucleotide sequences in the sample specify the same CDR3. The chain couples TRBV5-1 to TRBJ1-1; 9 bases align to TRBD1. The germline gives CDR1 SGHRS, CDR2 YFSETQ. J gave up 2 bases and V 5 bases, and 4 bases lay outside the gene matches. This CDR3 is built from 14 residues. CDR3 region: CASSPQGANTEAFF. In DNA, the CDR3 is TGCGCCAGCAGTCCACAGGGGGCTAACACTGAAGCTTTCTTT.

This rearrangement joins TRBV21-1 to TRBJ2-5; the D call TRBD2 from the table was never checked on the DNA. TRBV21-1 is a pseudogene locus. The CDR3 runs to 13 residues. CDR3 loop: CASSKGAGETQYF. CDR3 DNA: TGTGCCAGCAGCAAAGGGGCGGGTGAGACCCAGTACTTC.

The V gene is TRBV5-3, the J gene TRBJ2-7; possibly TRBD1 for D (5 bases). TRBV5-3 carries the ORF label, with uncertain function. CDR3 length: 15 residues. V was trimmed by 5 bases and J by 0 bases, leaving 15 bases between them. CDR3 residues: CARRQGRIISYEQYF. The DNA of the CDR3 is TGTGCCAGAAGGCAGGGAAGGATAATCTCCTACGAGCAGTACTTC.

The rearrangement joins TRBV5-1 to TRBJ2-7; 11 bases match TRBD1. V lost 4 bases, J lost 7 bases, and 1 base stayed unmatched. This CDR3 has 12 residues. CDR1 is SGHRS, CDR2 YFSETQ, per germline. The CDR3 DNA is TGCGCCAGCAGCAGGGACAGGGGGGAGCAGTACTTC. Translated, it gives CASSRDRGEQYF.

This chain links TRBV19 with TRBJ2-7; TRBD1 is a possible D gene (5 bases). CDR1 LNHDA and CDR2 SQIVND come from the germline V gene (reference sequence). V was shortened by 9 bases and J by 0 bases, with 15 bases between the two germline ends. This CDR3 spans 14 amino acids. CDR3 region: CASSDRLNSYEQYF. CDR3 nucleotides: TGTGCCAGCTCAGACAGATTGAACTCCTACGAGCAGTACTTC.

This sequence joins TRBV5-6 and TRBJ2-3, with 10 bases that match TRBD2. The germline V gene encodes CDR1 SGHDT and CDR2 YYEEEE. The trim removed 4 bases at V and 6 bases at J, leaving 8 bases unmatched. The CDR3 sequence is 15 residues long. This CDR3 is CASSRTSGSGDTQYF. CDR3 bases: TGTGCCAGCAGCCGGACTAGCGGAAGTGGGGATACGCAGTATTTT.

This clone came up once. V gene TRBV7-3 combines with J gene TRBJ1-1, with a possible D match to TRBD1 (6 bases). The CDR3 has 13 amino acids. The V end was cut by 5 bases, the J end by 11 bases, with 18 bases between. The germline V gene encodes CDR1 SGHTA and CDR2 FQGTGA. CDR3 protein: CASSPEQGRGAFF. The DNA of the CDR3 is TGTGCCAGCAGCCCCGAACAGGGACGCGGGGCTTTCTTT.